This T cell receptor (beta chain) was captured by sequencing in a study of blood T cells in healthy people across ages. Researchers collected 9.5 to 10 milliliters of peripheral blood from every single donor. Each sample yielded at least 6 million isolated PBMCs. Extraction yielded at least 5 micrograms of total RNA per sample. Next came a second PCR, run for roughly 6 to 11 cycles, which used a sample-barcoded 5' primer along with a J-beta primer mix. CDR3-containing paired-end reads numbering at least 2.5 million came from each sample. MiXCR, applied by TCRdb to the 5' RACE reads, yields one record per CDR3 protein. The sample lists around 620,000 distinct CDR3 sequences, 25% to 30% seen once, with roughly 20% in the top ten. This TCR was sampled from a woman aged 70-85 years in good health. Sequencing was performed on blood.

The CDR3 DNA follows: TGCAGTGCTAGAGATGTGAACCGGGAGACCCAGTACTTC. Translated: CSARDVNRETQYF. The genes are TRBV20-1 and TRBJ2-5; D is unresolved. Deletions cut 0 bases from V and 5 bases from J, with 10 bases between. The CDR3 spans 13 residues. CDR1 DFQATT and CDR2 SNEGSKA come from the germline V gene (reference sequence).